This T cell receptor (beta chain) is from a study of sequential checkpoint blockade in melanoma. Study overall: Maintenance nivolumab came after either treatment sequence.

Treatment of the sample: randomized to nivolumab then ipilimumab (arm A) or the reverse (arm B). Assay used: immunoSEQ multiplex PCR; TCRdb lists only in-frame clones, some missing. In the table there are roughly 6,500 clones, approximately 26% of which are singletons. V shed 6 bases, J shed 4 bases, and the junction held 19 bases outside the gene matches. CDR3 length equals 18 residues. Germline CDR1 SQVTM, CDR2 ANQGSEA. The TCR comes from a human donor with melanoma. This chain joins TRBV29-1 and TRBJ2-3; 10 bases align to TRBD2. The material was tumor tissue (inferred from file names), obtained from a patient given nivolumab and ipilimumab in sequence. CDR3 sequence: CSVFGGRLAGGTPDTQYF. The DNA for the CDR3 is TGCAGCGTCTTTGGCGGGCGCTTAGCGGGAGGTACACCAGATACGCAGTATTTT.